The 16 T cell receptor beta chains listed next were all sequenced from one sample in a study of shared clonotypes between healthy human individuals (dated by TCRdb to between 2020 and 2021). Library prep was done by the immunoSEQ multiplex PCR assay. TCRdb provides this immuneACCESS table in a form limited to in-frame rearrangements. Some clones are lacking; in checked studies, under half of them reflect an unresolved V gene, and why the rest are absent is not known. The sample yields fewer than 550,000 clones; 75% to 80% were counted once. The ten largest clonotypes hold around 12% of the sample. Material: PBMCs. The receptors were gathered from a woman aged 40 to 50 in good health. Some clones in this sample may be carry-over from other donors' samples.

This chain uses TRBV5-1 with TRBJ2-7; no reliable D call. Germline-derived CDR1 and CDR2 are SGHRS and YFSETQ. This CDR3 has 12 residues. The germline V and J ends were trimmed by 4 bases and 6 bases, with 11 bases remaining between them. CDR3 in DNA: TGCGCCAGCAGCATCGTTGGTGGCGAGCAGTACTTC. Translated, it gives CASSIVGGEQYF.

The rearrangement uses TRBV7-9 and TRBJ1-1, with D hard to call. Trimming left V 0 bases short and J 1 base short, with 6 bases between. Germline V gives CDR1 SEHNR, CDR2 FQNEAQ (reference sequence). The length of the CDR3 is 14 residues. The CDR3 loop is CASSLAAWNTEAFF. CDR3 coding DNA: TGTGCCAGCAGCTTAGCCGCTTGGAACACTGAAGCTTTCTTT.

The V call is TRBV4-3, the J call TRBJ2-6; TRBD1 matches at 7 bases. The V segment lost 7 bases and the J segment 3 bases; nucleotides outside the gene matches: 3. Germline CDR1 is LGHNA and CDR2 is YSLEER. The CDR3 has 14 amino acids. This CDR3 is CASNTGVGANVLTF. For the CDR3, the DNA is TGCGCCAGCAACACAGGGGTTGGGGCCAACGTCCTGACTTTC.

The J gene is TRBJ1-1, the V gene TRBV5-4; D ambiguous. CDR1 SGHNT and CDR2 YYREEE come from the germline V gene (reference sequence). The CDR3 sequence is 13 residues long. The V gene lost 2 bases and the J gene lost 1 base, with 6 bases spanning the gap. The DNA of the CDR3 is TGTGCCAGCAGCTTTGAGAGGAACACTGAAGCTTTCTTT. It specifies CASSFERNTEAFF.

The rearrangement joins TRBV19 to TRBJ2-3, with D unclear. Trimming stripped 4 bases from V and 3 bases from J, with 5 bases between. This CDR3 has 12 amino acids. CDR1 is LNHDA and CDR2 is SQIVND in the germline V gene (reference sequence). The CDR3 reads CASSTRTDTQYF. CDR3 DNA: TGTGCCAGTAGTACCCGAACAGATACGCAGTATTTT.

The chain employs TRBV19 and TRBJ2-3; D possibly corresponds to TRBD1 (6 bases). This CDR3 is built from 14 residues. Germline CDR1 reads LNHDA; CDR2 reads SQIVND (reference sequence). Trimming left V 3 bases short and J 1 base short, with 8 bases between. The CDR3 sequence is CASSMRQGTDTQYF. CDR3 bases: TGTGCCAGTAGTATGAGACAGGGCACAGATACGCAGTATTTT.

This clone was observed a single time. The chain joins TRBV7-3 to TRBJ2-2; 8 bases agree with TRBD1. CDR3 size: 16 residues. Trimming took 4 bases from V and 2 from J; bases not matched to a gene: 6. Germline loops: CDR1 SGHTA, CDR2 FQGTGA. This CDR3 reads CASSSTGTGNTGELFF. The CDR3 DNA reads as TGTGCCAGCAGCTCTACCGGGACAGGAAACACCGGGGAGCTGTTTTTT. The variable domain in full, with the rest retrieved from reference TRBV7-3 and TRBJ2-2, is GAGVSQTPSNKVTEKGKYVELRCDPISGHTALYWYRQSLGQGPEFLIYFQGTGAADDSGLPNDRFFAVRPEGSVSTLKIQRTERGDSAVYLCASSSTGTGNTGELFFGEGSRLTVL.

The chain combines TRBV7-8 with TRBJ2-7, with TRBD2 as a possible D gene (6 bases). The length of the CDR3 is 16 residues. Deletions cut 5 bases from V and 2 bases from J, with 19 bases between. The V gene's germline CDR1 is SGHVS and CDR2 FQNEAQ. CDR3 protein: CASSPGRGLRTYEQYF. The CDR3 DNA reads TGTGCCAGCAGCCCCGGACGGGGGTTGCGGACCTACGAGCAGTACTTC.

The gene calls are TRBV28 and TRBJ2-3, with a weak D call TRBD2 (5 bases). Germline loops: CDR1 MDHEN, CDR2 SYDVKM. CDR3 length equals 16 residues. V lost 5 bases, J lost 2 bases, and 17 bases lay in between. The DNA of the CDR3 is TGTGCCAGCAGTGCCCTAGCAGCTGGATCCACAGATACGCAGTATTTT. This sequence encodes CASSALAAGSTDTQYF.

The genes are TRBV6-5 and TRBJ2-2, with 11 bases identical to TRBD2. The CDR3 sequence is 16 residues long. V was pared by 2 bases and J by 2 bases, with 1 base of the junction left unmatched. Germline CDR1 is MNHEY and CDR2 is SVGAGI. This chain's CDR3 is CASSYRLAGNTGELFF. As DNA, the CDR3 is TGTGCCAGCAGTTACAGACTAGCGGGAAACACCGGGGAGCTGTTTTTT.

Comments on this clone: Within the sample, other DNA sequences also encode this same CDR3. The CDR3 DNA follows: TGCGCCAGCAGCTTGGGTCGGGGGATCAACGAGCAGTACTTC. Amino acid sequence: CASSLGRGINEQYF. The gene calls are TRBV5-1 and TRBJ2-7, with D possibly TRBD2 on 6 matching bases. The germline CDR1 and CDR2 sequences are SGHRS and YFSETQ. V dropped 0 bases and J dropped 5 bases, with 12 bases sitting between them. This CDR3 is built from 14 residues.

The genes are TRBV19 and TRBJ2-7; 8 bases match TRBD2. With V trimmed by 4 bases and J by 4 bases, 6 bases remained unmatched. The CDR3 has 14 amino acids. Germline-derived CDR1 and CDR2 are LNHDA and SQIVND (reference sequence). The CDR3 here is CASSSSGRMYEQYF. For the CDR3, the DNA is TGTGCCAGTAGTAGCAGCGGGAGAATGTACGAGCAGTACTTC.

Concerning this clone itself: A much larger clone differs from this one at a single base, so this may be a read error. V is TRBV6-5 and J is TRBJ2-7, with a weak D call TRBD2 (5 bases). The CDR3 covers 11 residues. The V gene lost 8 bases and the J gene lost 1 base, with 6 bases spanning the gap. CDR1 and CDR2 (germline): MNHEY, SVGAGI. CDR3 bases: TGTGCCAGCCGGGATTCCTACGAGCAGTACTTC. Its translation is CASRDSYEQYF.

Written as DNA, the CDR3 is TGTGCCAGCAGCTTAACAGGGAACACAGATACGCAGTATTTT. Translated, it gives CASSLTGNTDTQYF. The rearrangement links TRBV7-2 to TRBJ2-3, with D possibly TRBD1 on 6 matching bases. The CDR3 has 14 amino acids. Trimming removed 2 bases at V and 2 bases at J, with 8 bases between. Germline-derived CDR1 and CDR2 are SGHTA and FQGNSA.

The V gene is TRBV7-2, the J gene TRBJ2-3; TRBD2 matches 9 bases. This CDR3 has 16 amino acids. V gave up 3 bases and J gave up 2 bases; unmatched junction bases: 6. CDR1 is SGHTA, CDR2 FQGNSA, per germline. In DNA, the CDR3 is TGTGCCAGCAGCTTGGGTAGCGGGGGAAACACAGATACGCAGTATTTT. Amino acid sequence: CASSLGSGGNTDTQYF. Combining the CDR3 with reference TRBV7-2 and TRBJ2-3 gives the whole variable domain GAGVSQSPSNKVTEKGKDVELRCDPISGHTALYWYRQSLGQGLEFLIYFQGNSAPDKSGLPSDRFSAERTGGSVSTLTIQRTQQEDSAVYLCASSLGSGGNTDTQYFGPGTRLTVL.

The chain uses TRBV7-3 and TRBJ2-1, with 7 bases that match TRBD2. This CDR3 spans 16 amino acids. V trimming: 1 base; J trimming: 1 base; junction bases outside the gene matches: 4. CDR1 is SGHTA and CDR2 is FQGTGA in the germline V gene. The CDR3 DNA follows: TGTGCCAGCAGCTTAATAGGCGGGAGTTCCTACAATGAGCAGTTCTTC. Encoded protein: CASSLIGGSSYNEQFF.